The 22 T cell receptor beta chains below come from one sample, sequenced in a study of naive and memory T cell subsets (dated by TCRdb to about 2017). A robust, sensitive protocol for the amplification, sequencing and analysis of TCRs was described in the study, in which 3' ligation of a UMI-containing oligonucleotide to TCR cDNA was used. Library creation used 5' RACE. The instrument was an Illumina MiSeq. Four rounds of PCR, run with the SP2 primer together with nested alpha and beta constant region primers, were used to amplify the ligated cDNA. The public reads were reanalyzed by TCRdb: fastp trimming at Q25, MiXCR alignment, in-frame beta chains only. When rows share a CDR3 protein, they turn into one entry using the most common DNA and genes. This sample comprises 30,000 or so distinct CDR3 sequences, approximately 16% of them detected only once. The ten biggest clones cover 2% to 3% of the sample.

These TCRs come from a female donor in good health.

J is TRBJ2-7 and V is TRBV6-2 or TRBV6-3; TRBD1 might be the D (6 bases). Germline lookup yields CDR1 MNHEY and CDR2 SVGEGT. CDR3 length equals 14 residues. V was clipped by 6 bases and J by 4 bases, with 16 bases between them. CDR3 in amino acids: CASSPDRTPYEQYF. For the CDR3, the DNA is TGTGCCAGCAGCCCCGACAGGACCCCATACGAGCAGTACTTC.

The rearrangement joins TRBV7-9 to TRBJ2-7; D is unresolved. Germline lookup yields CDR1 SEHNR and CDR2 FQNEAQ (reference sequence). V lost 1 base and J 6 bases, leaving 10 bases between the germline ends. The CDR3 covers 13 residues. The CDR3 DNA reads TGTGCCAGCAGCTTAGTTCCCATCCTCGAGCAGTACTTC. Protein sequence: CASSLVPILEQYF.

The chain is built from TRBV6-6 and TRBJ2-1; possibly TRBD2 for D (5 bases). The length of the CDR3 is 13 residues. Per the germline V gene, CDR1 is MNHNY and CDR2 is SVGAGI (reference sequence). With 2 bases removed from V and 11 bases from J, the gap between germline ends came to 13 bases. The CDR3 DNA follows: TGTGCCAGCAGTTACGGGCGAGGGTTAAAGCAGTTCTTC. Translating it yields CASSYGRGLKQFF.

This clonotype is categorized as medium-sized. The gene calls are TRBV20-1 and TRBJ2-7, with 8 bases identical to TRBD1. Germline V CDR1 and CDR2: DFQATT, SNEGSKA (reference sequence). V shed 1 base and J 4 bases; nucleotides not matched to a gene: 15. The length of the CDR3 is 17 residues. CDR3 in DNA: TGCAGTGCTAGAGGGGCTGGGCTAGGACAGGGCCTTTACGAGCAGTACTTC. It is translated as CSARGAGLGQGLYEQYF.

This clonotype was recorded many times. This rearrangement joins TRBV4-2 to TRBJ2-3; D is undetermined. CDR1 and CDR2 from the germline V gene are LGHNA and YNFKEQ. The V end lost 4 bases, the J end lost 4 bases, and 15 bases lay between the germline ends. This CDR3 has 15 residues. CDR3 amino acids: CASSRTLLQADTQYF. The CDR3 DNA is TGTGCCAGCAGCCGTACCCTTCTTCAAGCAGATACGCAGTATTTT.

This clonotype was observed a single time. The genes are TRBV6-6 and TRBJ2-5; possibly TRBD1 for D (6 bases). From germline, CDR1 is MNHNY and CDR2 SVGAGI (reference sequence). Trimming removed 8 bases from V and 0 bases from J, with 16 bases in between. The CDR3 covers 15 residues. As DNA, the CDR3 is TGTGCCAGCGGTACTCGGGACACCTACCAAGAGACCCAGTACTTC. It specifies CASGTRDTYQETQYF.

At least ten counts were recorded for this clonotype. The chain uses TRBV20-1 and TRBJ1-1; no clear D gene. The CDR3 consists of 14 residues. CDR1 DFQATT and CDR2 SNEGSKA come from the germline V gene (reference sequence). Trimming removed 0 bases at V and 0 bases at J, with 8 bases between. The CDR3 bases are TGCAGTGCTAGAGATCCGGGCGTGAACACTGAAGCTTTCTTT. It translates to CSARDPGVNTEAFF.

This clonotype was observed many times. An end of the junction does not agree with germline; a read error may underlie this. This rearrangement joins TRBV7-8 to TRBJ2-2, with a possible D match to TRBD1 (5 bases). CDR1 is SGHVS and CDR2 is FQNEAQ in the germline V gene. The CDR3 has 13 amino acids. CDR3 sequence: CASSDKDTWELFF. The CDR3 region has the DNA TGTGCCAGCAGCGATAAGGACACCTGGGAGCTGTTTTTT.

This clonotype was counted between two and nine times. CDR3: CSASSRGSTEAFF. CDR3 bases: TGCAGTGCTAGTTCCAGGGGGAGCACTGAAGCTTTCTTT. J is TRBJ1-1 and V is TRBV20-1; 7 positions agree with TRBD1. The CDR3 length is 13 residues. CDR1 and CDR2 from the germline V gene are DFQATT and SNEGSKA (reference sequence). The junction had 5 bases not matched to a gene; V was cut back by 3 bases and J by 4 bases.

This clonotype is termed medium-sized (0.01 to 0.1%). The chain joins TRBV11-2 to TRBJ2-1, with TRBD2 identical over 11 bases. The CDR3 runs 16 residues. Germline values: CDR1 SGHAT, CDR2 FQNNGV. With V trimmed by 0 bases and J by 8 bases, 6 bases remained unmatched. CDR3 loop: CASSLDLTSGAHEQFF. The CDR3 coding sequence is TGTGCCAGCAGCTTAGATCTGACTAGCGGGGCGCATGAGCAGTTCTTC. Full variable domain (rest looked up from reference TRBV11-2 and TRBJ2-1): EAGVAQSPRYKIIEKRQSVAFWCNPISGHATLYWYQQILGQGPKLLIQFQNNGVVDDSQLPKDRFSAERLKGVDSTLKIQPAKLEDSAVYLCASSLDLTSGAHEQFFGPGTRLTVL.

This clonotype was recorded many times. The chain couples TRBV20-1 to TRBJ2-3; D not certain. CDR3 length equals 13 residues. With 0 bases removed from V and 3 bases from J, the gap between germline ends came to 7 bases. Germline CDR1 reads DFQATT; CDR2 reads SNEGSKA (reference sequence). CDR3: CSAREGWTDTQYF. CDR3 in DNA: TGCAGTGCTAGAGAGGGGTGGACAGATACGCAGTATTTT.

Many counts were recorded for this clonotype. V gene TRBV20-1 combines with J gene TRBJ1-5; D is undetermined. From germline, CDR1 is DFQATT and CDR2 SNEGSKA (reference sequence). This CDR3 comprises 16 residues. With 3 bases removed from V and 6 bases from J, the gap between germline ends came to 21 bases. The CDR3 bases are TGCAGTGCTAGCGAGGGCACGGGGTGGGTCGGTCAGCCCCAGCATTTT. This encodes CSASEGTGWVGQPQHF.

This clonotype has only a few counts. The J gene is TRBJ2-7, the V gene TRBV7-2, with D hard to call. Germline-derived CDR1 and CDR2 are SGHTA and FQGNSA. The CDR3 covers 15 residues. V was shortened by 1 base and J by 0 bases, with 10 bases between the two germline ends. CDR3: CASSLGGVSSYEQYF. CDR3 bases: TGTGCCAGCAGCTTAGGTGGCGTCAGCTCCTACGAGCAGTACTTC.

The chain joins TRBV6-5 to TRBJ1-2; no clear D gene. Trimming removed 6 bases from V and 0 bases from J, with 11 bases in between. This CDR3 comprises 14 residues. The V gene's germline CDR1 is MNHEY and CDR2 SVGAGI. In nucleotides, the CDR3 is TGTGCCAGCAGGGAGATGGCCACTAACTATGGCTACACCTTC. Translating it yields CASREMATNYGYTF.

This clonotype counts as medium-sized (0.01 to 0.1%). The chain carries TRBV29-1 and TRBJ2-6, with D uncertain. In germline, CDR1 is SQVTM, CDR2 ANQGSEA. V was shortened by 0 bases and J by 0 bases, with 3 bases between the two germline ends. The CDR3 is 14 amino acids. Here the CDR3 reads CSVEEGSGANVLTF. The CDR3 region has the DNA TGCAGCGTTGAAGAGGGCTCTGGGGCCAACGTCCTGACTTTC.

This clonotype was found many times. The rearrangement uses TRBV29-1 and TRBJ2-2, with 10 nucleotides matching TRBD1. V shed 6 bases, J shed 5 bases, and the junction held 15 bases outside the gene matches. This CDR3 has 17 amino acids. Germline V gene data show CDR1 as SQVTM and CDR2 as ANQGSEA. The CDR3 sequence: CSVFPGTGDSRTGELFF. CDR3 DNA: TGCAGCGTATTCCCCGGGACAGGGGATTCGCGGACCGGGGAGCTGTTTTTT.

The table lists this clonotype with a few counts. The chain has TRBV5-1 and TRBJ2-1; D ambiguous. V was cut by 7 bases and J by 0 bases, with 14 bases left in between. The CDR3 has 15 residues. CDR1 is SGHRS and CDR2 is YFSETQ in the germline V gene. The CDR3 DNA follows: TGCGCCAGCTCAAGCGCAGCCACCTCCTACAATGAGCAGTTCTTC. It specifies CASSSAATSYNEQFF. The full variable domain, rest sourced from reference TRBV5-1 and TRBJ2-1, is KAGVTQTPRYLIKTRGQQVTLSCSPISGHRSVSWYQQTPGQGLQFLFEYFSETQRNKGNFPGRFSGRQFSNSRSEMNVSTLELGDSALYLCASSSAATSYNEQFFGPGTRLTVL.

This clonotype was counted at least ten times. V usage is TRBV6-4 and J usage is TRBJ2-3, with TRBD1 matching 9 bases. The CDR3 sequence is 14 residues long. CDR1 MRHNA and CDR2 SNTAGT come from the germline V gene. Trimming removed 4 bases from V and 1 base from J; junction bases left unmatched: 0. CDR3 loop: CASSGTGGTDTQYF. The CDR3 nucleotides read TGTGCCAGCAGTGGGACAGGGGGCACAGATACGCAGTATTTT.

In its sample, this clonotype was seen many times. V is TRBV7-2 and J is TRBJ2-3, with 15 bases that match TRBD2. With 1 base clipped from V and 8 bases from J, the junction kept 7 bases outside the gene matches. The CDR3 has 17 residues. The germline V gene has CDR1 SGHTA and CDR2 FQGNSA. In nucleotides, the CDR3 is TGTGCCAGCAGCTTAGGGACTAGCGGGGGGGCAGTGGGTACGCAGTATTTT. Encoded protein: CASSLGTSGGAVGTQYF.

This clonotype has more than one count but fewer than ten. V gene TRBV6-1 combines with J gene TRBJ2-3; D is undetermined. Germline V CDR1 and CDR2: MNHNS, SASEGT. Between the trimmed V and J ends, which lost 7 bases and 0 bases, there was a span of 11 bases. The length of the CDR3 is 14 residues. DNA of the CDR3: TGTGCCAGCAACCCCGGACCTAGCACAGATACGCAGTATTTT. Translation: CASNPGPSTDTQYF.

The chain has TRBV7-6 and TRBJ2-7; D not certain. CDR1 and CDR2 from the germline V gene are SGHVS and FNYEAQ. Trimming took 5 bases from V and 0 from J, leaving 2 bases between them. The CDR3 runs 11 residues. CDR3: CASSNSYEQYF. CDR3 coding DNA: TGTGCCAGCAGCAACTCCTACGAGCAGTACTTC.

Ten or more counts support this clonotype. V usage is TRBV20-1 and J usage is TRBJ2-1, with a weak D call TRBD1 (6 bases). CDR1 DFQATT and CDR2 SNEGSKA come from the germline V gene (reference sequence). The CDR3 runs 13 residues. V was trimmed by 2 bases and J by 8 bases, leaving 13 bases between them. CDR3 sequence (DNA): TGCAGTGCTAGACCCAGGGGCGCATATGAGCAGTTCTTC. Translating gives CSARPRGAYEQFF.